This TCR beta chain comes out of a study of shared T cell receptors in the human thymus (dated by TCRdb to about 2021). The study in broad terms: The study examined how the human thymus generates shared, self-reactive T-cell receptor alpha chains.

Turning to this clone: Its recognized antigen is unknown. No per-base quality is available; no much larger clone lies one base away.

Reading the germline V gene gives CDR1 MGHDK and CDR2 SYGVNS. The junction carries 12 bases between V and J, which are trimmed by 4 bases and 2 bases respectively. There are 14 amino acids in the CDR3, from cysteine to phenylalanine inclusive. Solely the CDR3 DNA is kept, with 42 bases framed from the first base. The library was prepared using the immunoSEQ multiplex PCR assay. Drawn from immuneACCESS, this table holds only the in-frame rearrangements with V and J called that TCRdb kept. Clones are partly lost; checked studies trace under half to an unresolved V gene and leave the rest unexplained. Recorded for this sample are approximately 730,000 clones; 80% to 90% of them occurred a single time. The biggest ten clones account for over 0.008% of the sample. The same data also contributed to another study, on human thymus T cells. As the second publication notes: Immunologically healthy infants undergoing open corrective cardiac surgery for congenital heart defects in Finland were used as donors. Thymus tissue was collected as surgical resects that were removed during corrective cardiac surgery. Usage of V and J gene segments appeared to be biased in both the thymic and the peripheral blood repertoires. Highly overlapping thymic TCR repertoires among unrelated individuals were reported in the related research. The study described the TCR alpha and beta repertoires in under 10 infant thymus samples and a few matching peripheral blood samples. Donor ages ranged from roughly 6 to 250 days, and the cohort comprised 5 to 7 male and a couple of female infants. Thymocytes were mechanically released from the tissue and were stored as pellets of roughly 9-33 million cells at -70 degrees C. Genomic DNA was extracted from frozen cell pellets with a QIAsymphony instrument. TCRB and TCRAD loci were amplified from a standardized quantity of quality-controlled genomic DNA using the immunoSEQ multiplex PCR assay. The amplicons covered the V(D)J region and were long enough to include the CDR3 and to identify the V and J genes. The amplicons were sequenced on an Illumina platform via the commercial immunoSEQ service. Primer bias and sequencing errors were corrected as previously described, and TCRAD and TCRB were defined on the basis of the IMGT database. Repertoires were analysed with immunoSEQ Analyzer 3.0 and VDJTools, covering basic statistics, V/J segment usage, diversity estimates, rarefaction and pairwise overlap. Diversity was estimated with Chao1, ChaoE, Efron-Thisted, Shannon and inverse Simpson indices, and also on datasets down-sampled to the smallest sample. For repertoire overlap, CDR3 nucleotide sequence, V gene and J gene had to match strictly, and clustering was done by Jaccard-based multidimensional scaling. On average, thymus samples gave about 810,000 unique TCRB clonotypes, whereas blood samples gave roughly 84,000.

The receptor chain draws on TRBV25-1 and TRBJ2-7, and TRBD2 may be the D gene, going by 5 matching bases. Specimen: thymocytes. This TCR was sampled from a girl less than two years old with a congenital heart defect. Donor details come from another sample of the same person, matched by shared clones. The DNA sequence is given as TGTGCCAGCAGTGGGGGAGAAGGTGCCTACGAGCAGTACTTC. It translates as CASSGGEGAYEQYF.